This T cell receptor beta chain emerged from a study of T cells after yellow fever vaccination. Background on the study: Preparation used SMART-Seq v4 Ultra Low Input for the low-cell-number fractions.

There are a few counts of this clonotype. TCRdb reprocessed the 5' RACE reads with MiXCR, giving one entry per CDR3 protein. The sample contains some 200,000 distinct CDR3 sequences, more than 3% of which appear only once. The sample here was CD4+ T cells sorted from PBMCs, taken 10 days after the yellow fever booster vaccination. The TCR comes from a man between 18 and 29 years old who received the YFV17D yellow fever vaccine.

CDR3 loop: CASSRRVGGDEQFF. The DNA of the CDR3 is TGTGCCAGCAGTCGCCGGGTAGGCGGCGATGAGCAGTTCTTC. The chain uses TRBV6-2 or TRBV6-3 and TRBJ2-1; no definite D call. This CDR3 is built from 14 residues. CDR1 and CDR2 (germline): MNHEY, SVGEGT. Trimming pared 5 bases from V and 8 bases from J, leaving 16 bases between.